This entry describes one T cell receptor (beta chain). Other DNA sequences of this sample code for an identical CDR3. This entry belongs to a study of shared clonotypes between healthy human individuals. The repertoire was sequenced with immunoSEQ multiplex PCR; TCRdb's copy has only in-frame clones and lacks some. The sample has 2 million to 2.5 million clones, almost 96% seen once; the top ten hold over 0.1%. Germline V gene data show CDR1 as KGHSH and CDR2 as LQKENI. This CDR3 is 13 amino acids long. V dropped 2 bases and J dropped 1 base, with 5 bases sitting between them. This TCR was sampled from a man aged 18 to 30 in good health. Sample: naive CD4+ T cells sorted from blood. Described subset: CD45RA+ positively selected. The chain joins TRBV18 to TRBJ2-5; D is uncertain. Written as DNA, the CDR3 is TGTGCCAGCTCACCAAACTCCCAAGAGACCCAGTACTTC. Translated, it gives CASSPNSQETQYF.